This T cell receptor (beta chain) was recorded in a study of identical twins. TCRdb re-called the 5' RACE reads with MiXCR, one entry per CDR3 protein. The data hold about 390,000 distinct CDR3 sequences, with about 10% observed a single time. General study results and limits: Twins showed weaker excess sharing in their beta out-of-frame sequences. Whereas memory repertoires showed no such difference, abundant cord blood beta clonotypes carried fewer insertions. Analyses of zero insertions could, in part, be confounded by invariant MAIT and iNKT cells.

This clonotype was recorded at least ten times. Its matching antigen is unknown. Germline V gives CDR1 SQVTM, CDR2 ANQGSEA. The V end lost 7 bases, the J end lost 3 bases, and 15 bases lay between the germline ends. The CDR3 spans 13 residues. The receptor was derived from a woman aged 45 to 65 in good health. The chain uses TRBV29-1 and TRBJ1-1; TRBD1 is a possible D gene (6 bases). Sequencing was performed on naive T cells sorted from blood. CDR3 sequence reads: CSAGGGLYTEAFF. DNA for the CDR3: TGCAGCGCCGGAGGGGGGTTGTACACTGAAGCTTTCTTT. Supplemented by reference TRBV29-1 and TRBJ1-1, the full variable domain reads SAVISQKPSRDICQRGTSLTIQCQVDSQVTMMFWYRQQPGQSLTLIATANQGSEATYESGFVIDKFPISRPNLTFSTLTVSNMSPEDSSIYLCSAGGGLYTEAFFGQGTRLTVV.